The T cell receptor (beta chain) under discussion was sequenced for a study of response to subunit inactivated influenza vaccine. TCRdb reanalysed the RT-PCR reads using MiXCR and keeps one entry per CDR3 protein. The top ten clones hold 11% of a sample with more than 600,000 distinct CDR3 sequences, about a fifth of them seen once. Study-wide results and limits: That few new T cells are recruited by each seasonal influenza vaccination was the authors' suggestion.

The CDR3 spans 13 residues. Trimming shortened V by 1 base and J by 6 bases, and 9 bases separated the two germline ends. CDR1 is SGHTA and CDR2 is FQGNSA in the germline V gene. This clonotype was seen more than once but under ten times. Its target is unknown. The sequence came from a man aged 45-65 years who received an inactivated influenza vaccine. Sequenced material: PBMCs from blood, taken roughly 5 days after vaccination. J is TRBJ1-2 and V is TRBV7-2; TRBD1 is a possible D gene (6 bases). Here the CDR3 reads CASSLDRVNGYTF. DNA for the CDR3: TGTGCCAGCAGCTTAGACAGGGTCAATGGCTACACCTTC.